The rows below give T cell receptor beta chains drawn from one sample of a study of shared clonotypes between healthy human individuals. Repertoires were generated with immunoSEQ multiplex PCR, while TCRdb's copy carries only in-frame clones and drops some. The sample has about 2 million clones, 85% to 95% seen once; the top ten hold around 1%. The sequencing input was naive CD8+ T cells sorted from blood. These receptors all stem from a man younger than 35 in good health. Both conserved end residues are trimmed from each CDR3. The D gene is left open where the match is weak.

CDR3 | V | D | J
ASSPRDSYSYEQY | TRBV19 | NA | TRBJ2-7
ATSGTSGGDNEQF | TRBV15 | TRBD2 | TRBJ2-1
SVEDRISYEQY | TRBV29-1 | NA | TRBJ2-7
ASSPEGQGIGADTQY | TRBV18 | TRBD1 | TRBJ2-3
AWTEGGLSEKLF | TRBV30 | NA | TRBJ1-4
ASSSGVSYEQY | TRBV5-6 | NA | TRBJ2-7
ASQPQRGTDPSLSNQPQH | TRBV19 | TRBD1 | TRBJ1-5
ASSDAGVSNQPQH | TRBV2 | NA | TRBJ1-5
ASSLSPGGTEAF | TRBV27 | NA | TRBJ1-1
ARSSISSNYGYT | TRBV7-5 | NA | TRBJ1-2
ASSLWLNYEQY | TRBV5-6 | NA | TRBJ2-7
AFYPGRSYEQY | TRBV30 | NA | TRBJ2-7
ASSLGGLDGYT | TRBV7-2 | NA | TRBJ1-2
ASSLLGTGELF | TRBV28 | NA | TRBJ2-2
AWGLSGWGNEQF | TRBV30 | NA | TRBJ2-1
ASSDPLKGTDTQY | TRBV7-6 | NA | TRBJ2-3
ASSPDYGAQY | TRBV27 | NA | TRBJ2-5
ASSWDVSGNTIY | TRBV5-1 | NA | TRBJ1-3
ASSAIAGGLYNEQF | TRBV27 | TRBD2 | TRBJ2-1
AWSFDRGTEAF | TRBV30 | TRBD1 | TRBJ1-1
ASSLSIAGGPDTQY | TRBV27 | TRBD2 | TRBJ2-3
ASSKNYEQY | TRBV7-9 | NA | TRBJ2-7
ASSLSAGYEQY | TRBV5-8 | NA | TRBJ2-7
ASSSDREEGEQF | TRBV6-5 | TRBD1 | TRBJ2-1
ASSHQTTTLTATNEKLF | TRBV11-2 | NA | TRBJ1-4
ASSWGEAYEQY | TRBV28 | NA | TRBJ2-7
ASSSHQYSYSNQPQH | TRBV28 | NA | TRBJ1-5
ASSHREGGTDTQY | TRBV4-1 | TRBD2 | TRBJ2-3
ASSFQGPTSGANVLT | TRBV27 | NA | TRBJ2-6
SVLNTGELF | TRBV29-1 | NA | TRBJ2-2
ASSSGGGGFEQY | TRBV27 | NA | TRBJ2-7